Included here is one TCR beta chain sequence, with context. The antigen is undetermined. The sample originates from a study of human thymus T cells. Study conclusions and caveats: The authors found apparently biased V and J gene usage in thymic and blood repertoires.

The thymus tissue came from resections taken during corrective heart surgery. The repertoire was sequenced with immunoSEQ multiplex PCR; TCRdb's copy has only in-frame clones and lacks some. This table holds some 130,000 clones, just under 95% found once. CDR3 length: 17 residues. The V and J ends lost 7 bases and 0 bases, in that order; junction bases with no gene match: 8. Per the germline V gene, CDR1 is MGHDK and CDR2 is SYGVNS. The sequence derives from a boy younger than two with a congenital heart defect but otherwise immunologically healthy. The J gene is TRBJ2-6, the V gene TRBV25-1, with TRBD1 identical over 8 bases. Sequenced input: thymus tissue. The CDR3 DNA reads TGTGCCAGCACCCCCGGGACAGGCGGCTCTGGGGCCAACGTCCTGACTTTC. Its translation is CASTPGTGGSGANVLTF.